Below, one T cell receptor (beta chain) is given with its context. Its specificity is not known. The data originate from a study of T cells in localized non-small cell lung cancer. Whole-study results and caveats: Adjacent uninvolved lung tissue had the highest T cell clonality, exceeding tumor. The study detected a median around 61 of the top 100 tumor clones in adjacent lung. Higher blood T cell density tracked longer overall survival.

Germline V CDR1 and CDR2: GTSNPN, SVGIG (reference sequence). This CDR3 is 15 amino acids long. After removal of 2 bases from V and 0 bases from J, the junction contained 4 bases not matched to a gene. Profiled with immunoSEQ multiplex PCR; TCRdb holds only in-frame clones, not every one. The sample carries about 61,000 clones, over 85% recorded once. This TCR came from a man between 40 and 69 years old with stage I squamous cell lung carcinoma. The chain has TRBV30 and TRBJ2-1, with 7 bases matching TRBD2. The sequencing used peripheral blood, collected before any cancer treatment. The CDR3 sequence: CAWSRGGSSYNEQFF. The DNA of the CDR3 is TGTGCCTGGAGTAGGGGCGGGAGCTCCTACAATGAGCAGTTCTTC.